The 10 T cell receptor beta chains below come from one sample, sequenced in a study of T-cell memory formation after mild COVID-19. TCRdb re-derived calls from the 5' RACE reads in MiXCR, one entry per CDR3 protein. This repertoire shows 200,000 to 300,000 distinct CDR3 sequences, just over 15% found once; its top ten account for 2.1%. The sample taken for sequencing was PBMCs or a T cell subset sorted from them (not recorded which). The receptors here all came from an adult woman who had mild COVID-19 (a few samples of this study predate the infection). Cell type and time point are not known.

This clonotype was counted only a few times. The V gene is TRBV4-2, the J gene TRBJ2-2, with D tentatively TRBD2 (6 bases). V lost 4 bases and J lost 6, with 18 bases in between. The germline gives CDR1 LGHNA, CDR2 YNFKEQ. This CDR3 spans 16 amino acids. The CDR3 sequence is CASSRSGGSAAGELFF. The CDR3 nucleotides read TGTGCCAGCAGCCGAAGTGGGGGGAGTGCGGCCGGGGAGCTGTTTTTT.

In nucleotides, the CDR3 is TGTGCCACCAGCAGAGATCGCGTTACGCAGTATTTT. Translation: CATSRDRVTQYF. The chain joins TRBV15 to TRBJ2-3; D remains unclear. In germline, CDR1 is LNHNV, CDR2 YYDKDF (reference sequence). The ends were cut back, 0 bases at V and 8 bases at J, with 6 bases in the middle. This CDR3 has 12 amino acids.

This clonotype was seen a handful of times. This rearrangement joins TRBV12-3 or TRBV12-4 to TRBJ2-2, with TRBD2 as a possible D gene (5 bases). Trimming stripped 3 bases from V and 1 base from J, with 15 bases between. This CDR3 comprises 17 residues. This chain's CDR3 is CASSLEEGRKNTGELFF. In nucleotides, the CDR3 is TGTGCCAGCAGTTTGGAGGAAGGCAGGAAGAACACCGGGGAGCTGTTTTTT.

The chain combines TRBV5-1 with TRBJ2-7, with D unresolved. Trimming shortened V by 0 bases and J by 5 bases, and 9 bases separated the two germline ends. Per germline, CDR1 SGHRS and CDR2 YFSETQ. The CDR3 loop spans 13 amino acids. CDR3: CASSLGWFNEQYF. In DNA form, the CDR3 reads TGCGCCAGCAGCTTGGGTTGGTTTAACGAGCAGTACTTC.

The chain uses TRBV7-2 and TRBJ2-7, with D perhaps matching TRBD1 or TRBD2 (7 bases each). This CDR3 has 15 residues. V lost 3 bases and J lost 2, with 14 bases in between. Germline CDR1 and CDR2: SGHTA and FQGNSA. The CDR3 bases are TGTGCCAGCAGCTTGGAGGGGGCGGGGGCCTACGAGCAGTACTTC. As protein: CASSLEGAGAYEQYF. Looking up the rest from reference TRBV7-2 and TRBJ2-7 gives the full variable domain: GAGVSQSPSNKVTEKGKDVELRCDPISGHTALYWYRQSLGQGLEFLIYFQGNSAPDKSGLPSDRFSAERTGGSVSTLTIQRTQQEDSAVYLCASSLEGAGAYEQYFGPGTRLTVT.

This clonotype was found many times. The chain joins TRBV5-1 to TRBJ1-6; D gene unclear. V dropped 0 bases and J dropped 7 bases, with 14 bases sitting between them. This CDR3 has 16 amino acids. Germline values: CDR1 SGHRS, CDR2 YFSETQ. DNA for the CDR3: TGCGCCAGCAGCTTGGCCCAGAACAGAAGAAATTCACCCCTCCACTTT. It is translated as CASSLAQNRRNSPLHF.

This clonotype has a handful of counts. The genes are TRBV7-2 and TRBJ2-1; possible D gene TRBD2, 5 bases. The CDR3 contains 15 residues. Between the trimmed V and J ends, which lost 5 bases and 4 bases, there was a span of 15 bases. Germline values: CDR1 SGHTA, CDR2 FQGNSA. This CDR3 reads CASSPVSGFYNEQFF. The CDR3 DNA is TGTGCCAGCAGCCCCGTCTCGGGGTTTTACAATGAGCAGTTCTTC.

This clonotype was seen many times. This chain connects TRBV5-1 to TRBJ2-5; weak D call: TRBD2 (6 bases). V was pared by 4 bases and J by 2 bases, with 15 bases between. Per germline, CDR1 SGHRS and CDR2 YFSETQ. CDR3 length: 15 amino acids. The CDR3 DNA is TGCGCCAGCAGCACTGCAGTGGGGGGACAAGAGACCCAGTACTTC. This codes for CASSTAVGGQETQYF.

This clonotype appeared a few times. This sequence joins TRBV29-1 and TRBJ2-3; D not certain. This CDR3 comprises 13 residues. The V gene's germline CDR1 is SQVTM and CDR2 ANQGSEA. Between the trimmed V and J ends, which lost 4 bases and 2 bases, there was a span of 10 bases. The CDR3: CSVVVKHTDTQYF. The CDR3 nucleotides read TGCAGCGTTGTGGTGAAGCACACAGATACGCAGTATTTT.

In DNA, the CDR3 is TGCGCCAGCAGCCAAGATTTCGAGGCGGCCATTGGCCGCTCAGGGGAGACCCAGTACTTC. Protein: CASSQDFEAAIGRSGETQYF. The chain joins TRBV4-1 to TRBJ2-5, with a weak D call TRBD1 (5 bases). V lost 0 bases and J 5 bases, leaving 28 bases between the germline ends. Germline lookup yields CDR1 MGHRA and CDR2 YSYEKL. The CDR3 loop spans 20 amino acids.